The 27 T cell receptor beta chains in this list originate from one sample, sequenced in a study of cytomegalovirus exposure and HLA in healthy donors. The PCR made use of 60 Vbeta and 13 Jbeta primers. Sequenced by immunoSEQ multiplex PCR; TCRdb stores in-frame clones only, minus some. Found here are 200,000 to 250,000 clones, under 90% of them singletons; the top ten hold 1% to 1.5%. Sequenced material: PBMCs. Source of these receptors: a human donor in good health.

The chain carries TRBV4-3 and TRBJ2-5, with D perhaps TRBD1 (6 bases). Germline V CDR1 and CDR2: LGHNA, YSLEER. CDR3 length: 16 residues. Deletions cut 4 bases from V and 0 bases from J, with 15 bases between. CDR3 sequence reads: CASSRTMTGYQETQYF. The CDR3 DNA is TGCGCCAGCAGCCGCACAATGACAGGCTACCAAGAGACCCAGTACTTC.

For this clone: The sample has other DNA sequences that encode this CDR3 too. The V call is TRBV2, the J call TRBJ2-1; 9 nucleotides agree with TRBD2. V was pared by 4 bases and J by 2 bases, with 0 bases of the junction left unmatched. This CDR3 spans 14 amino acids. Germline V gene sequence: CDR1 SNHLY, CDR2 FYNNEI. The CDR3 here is CASSGTSAYNEQFF. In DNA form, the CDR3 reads TGTGCCAGCAGTGGGACTAGCGCCTACAATGAGCAGTTCTTC.

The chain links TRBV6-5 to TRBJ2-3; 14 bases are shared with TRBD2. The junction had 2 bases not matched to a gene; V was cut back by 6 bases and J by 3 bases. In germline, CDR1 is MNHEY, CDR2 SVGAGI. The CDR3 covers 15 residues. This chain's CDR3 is CASRGLAGVTDTQYF. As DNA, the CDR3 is TGTGCCAGCAGGGGACTAGCGGGAGTAACAGATACGCAGTATTTT.

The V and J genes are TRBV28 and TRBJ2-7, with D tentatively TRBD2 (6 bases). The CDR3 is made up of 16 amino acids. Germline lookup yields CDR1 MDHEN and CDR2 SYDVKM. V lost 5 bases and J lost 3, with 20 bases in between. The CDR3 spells CASSLDGVAGIYEQYF. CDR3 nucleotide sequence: TGTGCCAGCAGTCTCGACGGGGTGGCGGGAATCTACGAGCAGTACTTC.

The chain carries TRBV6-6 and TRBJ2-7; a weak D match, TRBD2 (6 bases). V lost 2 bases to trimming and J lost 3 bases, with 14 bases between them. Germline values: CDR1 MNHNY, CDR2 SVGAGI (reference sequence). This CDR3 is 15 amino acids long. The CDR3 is CASSYVSGEYYEQYF. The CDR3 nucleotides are TGTGCCAGCAGTTACGTCTCGGGGGAGTACTACGAGCAGTACTTC.

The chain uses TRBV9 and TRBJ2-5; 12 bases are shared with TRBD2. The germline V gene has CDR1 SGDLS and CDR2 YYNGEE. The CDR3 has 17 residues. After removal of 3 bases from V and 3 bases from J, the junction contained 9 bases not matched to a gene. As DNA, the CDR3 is TGTGCCAGCAGCGCACCTAGCGGGAGGGAGTTAAAAGAGACCCAGTACTTC. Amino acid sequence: CASSAPSGRELKETQYF.

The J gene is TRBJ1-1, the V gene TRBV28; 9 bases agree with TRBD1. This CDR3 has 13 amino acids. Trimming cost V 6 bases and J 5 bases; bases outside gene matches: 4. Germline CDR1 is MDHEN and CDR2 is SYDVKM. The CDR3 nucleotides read TGTGCCAGCAGCCTGGACAGGGGAACTGAAGCTTTCTTT. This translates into CASSLDRGTEAFF.

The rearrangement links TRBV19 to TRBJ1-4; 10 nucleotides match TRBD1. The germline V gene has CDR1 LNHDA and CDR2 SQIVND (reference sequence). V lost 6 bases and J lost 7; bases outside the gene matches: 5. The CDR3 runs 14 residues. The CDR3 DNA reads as TGTGCCAGTAGCACCGGGACAGGGGTTGAAAAACTGTTTTTT. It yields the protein CASSTGTGVEKLFF.

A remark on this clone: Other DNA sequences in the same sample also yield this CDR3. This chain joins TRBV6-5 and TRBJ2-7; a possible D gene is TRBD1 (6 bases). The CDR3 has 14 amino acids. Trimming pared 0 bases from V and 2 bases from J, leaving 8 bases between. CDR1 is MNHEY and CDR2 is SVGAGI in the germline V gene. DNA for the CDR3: TGTGCCAGCAGTTACTCAACAGGGCCCTACGAGCAGTACTTC. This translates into CASSYSTGPYEQYF.

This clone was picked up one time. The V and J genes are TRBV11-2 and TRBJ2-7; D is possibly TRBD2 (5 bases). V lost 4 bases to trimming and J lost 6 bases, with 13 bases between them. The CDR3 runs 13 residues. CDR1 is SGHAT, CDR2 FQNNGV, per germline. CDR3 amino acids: CASSSSLSAEQYF. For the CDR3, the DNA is TGTGCCAGCAGCTCTAGCTTATCCGCCGAGCAGTACTTC. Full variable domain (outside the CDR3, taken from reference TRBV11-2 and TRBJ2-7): EAGVAQSPRYKIIEKRQSVAFWCNPISGHATLYWYQQILGQGPKLLIQFQNNGVVDDSQLPKDRFSAERLKGVDSTLKIQPAKLEDSAVYLCASSSSLSAEQYFGPGTRLTVT.

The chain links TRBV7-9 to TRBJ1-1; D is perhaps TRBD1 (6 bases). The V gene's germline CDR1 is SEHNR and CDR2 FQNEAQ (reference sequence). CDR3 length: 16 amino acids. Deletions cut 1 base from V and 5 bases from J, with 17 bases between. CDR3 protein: CASSLGAGEMETEAFF. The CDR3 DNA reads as TGTGCCAGCAGCTTAGGAGCAGGGGAGATGGAGACTGAAGCTTTCTTT.

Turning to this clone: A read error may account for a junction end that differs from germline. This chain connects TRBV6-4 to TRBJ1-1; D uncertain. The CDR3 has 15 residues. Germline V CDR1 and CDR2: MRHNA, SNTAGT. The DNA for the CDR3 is TGTGCCAGCAGTGCCCAGGAGGGAATGAAGACTGAAGCTTTCTTT. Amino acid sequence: CASSAQEGMKTEAFF.

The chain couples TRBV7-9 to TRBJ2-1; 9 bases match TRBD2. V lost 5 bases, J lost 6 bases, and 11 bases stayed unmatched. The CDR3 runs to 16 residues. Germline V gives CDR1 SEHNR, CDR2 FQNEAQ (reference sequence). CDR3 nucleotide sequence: TGTGCCAGCAGCACCCGTGGCGGGAGGGTCCCCAATGAGCAGTTCTTC. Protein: CASSTRGGRVPNEQFF.

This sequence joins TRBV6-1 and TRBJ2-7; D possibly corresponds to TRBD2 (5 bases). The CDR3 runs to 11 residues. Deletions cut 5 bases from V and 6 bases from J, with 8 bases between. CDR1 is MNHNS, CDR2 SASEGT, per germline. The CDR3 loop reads CASSLGGEQYF. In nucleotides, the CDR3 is TGTGCCAGCAGTCTTGGAGGCGAGCAGTACTTC.

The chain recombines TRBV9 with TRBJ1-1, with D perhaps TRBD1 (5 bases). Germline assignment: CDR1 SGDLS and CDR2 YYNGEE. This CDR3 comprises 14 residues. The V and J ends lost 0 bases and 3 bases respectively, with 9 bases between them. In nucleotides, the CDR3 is TGTGCCAGCAGCGTAGTGGGGGGTGACACTGAAGCTTTCTTT. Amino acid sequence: CASSVVGGDTEAFF.

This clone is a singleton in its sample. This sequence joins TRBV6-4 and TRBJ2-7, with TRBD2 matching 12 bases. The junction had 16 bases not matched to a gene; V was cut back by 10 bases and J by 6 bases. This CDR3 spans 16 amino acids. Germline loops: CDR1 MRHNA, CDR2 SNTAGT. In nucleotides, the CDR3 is TGTGCCACCTACAGTGGGACTAGCGGGCAAACACTCGAGCAGTACTTC. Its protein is CATYSGTSGQTLEQYF.

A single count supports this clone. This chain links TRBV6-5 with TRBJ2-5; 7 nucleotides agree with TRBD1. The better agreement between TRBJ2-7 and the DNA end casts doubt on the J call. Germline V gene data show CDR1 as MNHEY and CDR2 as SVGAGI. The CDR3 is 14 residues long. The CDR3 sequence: CASSRTGNSYEQYF. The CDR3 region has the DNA TGTGCCAGCAGTCGGACAGGCAATTCCTACGAGCAGTACTTC.

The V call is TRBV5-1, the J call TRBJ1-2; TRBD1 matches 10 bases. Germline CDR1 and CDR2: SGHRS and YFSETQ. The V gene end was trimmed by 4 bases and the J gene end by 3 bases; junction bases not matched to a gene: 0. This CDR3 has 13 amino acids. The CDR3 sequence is CASSGQGDYGYTF. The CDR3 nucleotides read TGCGCCAGCAGCGGACAGGGGGACTATGGCTACACCTTC.

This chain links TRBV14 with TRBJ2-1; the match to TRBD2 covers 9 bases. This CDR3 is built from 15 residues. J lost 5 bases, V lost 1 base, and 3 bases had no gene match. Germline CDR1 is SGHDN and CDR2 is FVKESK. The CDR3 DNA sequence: TGTGCCAGCAGCCAAGCGTCTAGCGGGAACAATGAGCAGTTCTTC. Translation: CASSQASSGNNEQFF.

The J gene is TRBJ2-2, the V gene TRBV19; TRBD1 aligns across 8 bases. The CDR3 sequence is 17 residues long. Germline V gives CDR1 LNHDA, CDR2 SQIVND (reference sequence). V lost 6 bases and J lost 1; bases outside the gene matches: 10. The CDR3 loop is CASSTPPGTGNTGELFF. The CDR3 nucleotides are TGTGCCAGTAGCACTCCGCCCGGGACAGGGAACACCGGGGAGCTGTTTTTT.

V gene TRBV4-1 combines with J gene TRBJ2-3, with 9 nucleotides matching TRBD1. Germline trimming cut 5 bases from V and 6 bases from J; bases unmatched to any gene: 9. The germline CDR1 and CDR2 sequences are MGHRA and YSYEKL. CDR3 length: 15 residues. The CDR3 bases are TGCGCCAGCAGCGGGACAGGGAAATCGAGGGATACGCAGTATTTT. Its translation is CASSGTGKSRDTQYF.

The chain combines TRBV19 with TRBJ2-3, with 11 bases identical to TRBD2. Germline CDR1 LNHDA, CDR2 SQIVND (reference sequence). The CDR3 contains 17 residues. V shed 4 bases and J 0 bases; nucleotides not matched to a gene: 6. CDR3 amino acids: CASSRGLAELSTDTQYF. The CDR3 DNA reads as TGTGCCAGTAGTAGGGGACTAGCGGAGCTTAGCACAGATACGCAGTATTTT.

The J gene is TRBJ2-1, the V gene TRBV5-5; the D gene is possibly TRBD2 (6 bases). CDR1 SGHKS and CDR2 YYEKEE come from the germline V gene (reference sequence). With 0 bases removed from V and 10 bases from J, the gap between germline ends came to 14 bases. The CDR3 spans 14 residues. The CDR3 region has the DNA TGTGCCAGCAGCTTGGGTAGCGGTATCTCCGAGCAGTTCTTC. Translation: CASSLGSGISEQFF.

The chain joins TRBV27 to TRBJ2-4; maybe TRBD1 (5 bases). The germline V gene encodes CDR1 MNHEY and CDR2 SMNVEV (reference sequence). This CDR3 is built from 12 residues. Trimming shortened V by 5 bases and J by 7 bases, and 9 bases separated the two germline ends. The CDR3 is CASSPRQNIQYF. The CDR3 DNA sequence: TGTGCCAGCAGTCCACGACAGAACATTCAGTACTTC.

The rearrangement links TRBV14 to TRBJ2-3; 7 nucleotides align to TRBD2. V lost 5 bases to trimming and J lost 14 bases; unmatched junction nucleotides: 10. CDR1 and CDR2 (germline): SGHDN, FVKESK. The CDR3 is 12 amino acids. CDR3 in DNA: TGTGCCAGCAGCTCAACCGGGACTATACCGTATTTT. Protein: CASSSTGTIPYF.

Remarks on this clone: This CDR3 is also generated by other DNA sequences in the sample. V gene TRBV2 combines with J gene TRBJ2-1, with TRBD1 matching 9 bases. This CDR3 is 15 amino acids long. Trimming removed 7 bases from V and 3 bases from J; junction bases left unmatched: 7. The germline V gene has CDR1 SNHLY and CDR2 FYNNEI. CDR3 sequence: CASIPRDRDYNEQFF. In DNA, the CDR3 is TGTGCCAGCATTCCCCGGGACAGGGACTACAATGAGCAGTTCTTC.

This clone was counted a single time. The CDR3 coding sequence is TGTGCCAGCAGCTTAGGAGGGAGGGCCGGAGAGCAGTTCTTC. It is translated as CASSLGGRAGEQFF. The chain recombines TRBV7-2 with TRBJ2-1; TRBD2 matches at 7 bases. Unmatched junction bases numbered 7, after V lost 1 base and J lost 10 bases. CDR1 and CDR2 from the germline V gene are SGHTA and FQGNSA. This CDR3 has 14 residues.